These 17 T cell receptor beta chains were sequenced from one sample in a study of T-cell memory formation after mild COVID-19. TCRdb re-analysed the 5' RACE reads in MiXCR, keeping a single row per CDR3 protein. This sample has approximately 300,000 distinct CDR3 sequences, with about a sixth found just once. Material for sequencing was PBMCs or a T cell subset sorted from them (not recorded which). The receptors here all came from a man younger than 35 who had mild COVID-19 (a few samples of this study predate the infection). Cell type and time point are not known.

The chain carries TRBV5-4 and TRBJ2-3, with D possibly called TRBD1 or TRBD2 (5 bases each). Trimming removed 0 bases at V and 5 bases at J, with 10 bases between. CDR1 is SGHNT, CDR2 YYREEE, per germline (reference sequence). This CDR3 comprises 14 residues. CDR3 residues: CASSLGGSRDTQYF. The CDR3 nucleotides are TGTGCCAGCAGCTTGGGGGGGTCGAGAGATACGCAGTATTTT.

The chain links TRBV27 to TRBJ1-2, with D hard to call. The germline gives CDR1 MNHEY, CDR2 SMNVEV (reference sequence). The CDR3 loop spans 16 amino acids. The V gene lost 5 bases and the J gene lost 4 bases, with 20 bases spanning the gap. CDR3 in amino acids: CASSPQGFPTFYGYTF. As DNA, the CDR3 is TGTGCCAGCAGTCCTCAAGGTTTCCCTACTTTCTATGGCTACACCTTC.

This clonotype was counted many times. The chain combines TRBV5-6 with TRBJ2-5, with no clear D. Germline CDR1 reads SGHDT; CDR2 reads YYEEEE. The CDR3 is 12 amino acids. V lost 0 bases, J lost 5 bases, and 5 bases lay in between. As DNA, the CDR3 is TGTGCCAGCAGCTTGGAGTCGGAGACCCAGTACTTC. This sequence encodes CASSLESETQYF.

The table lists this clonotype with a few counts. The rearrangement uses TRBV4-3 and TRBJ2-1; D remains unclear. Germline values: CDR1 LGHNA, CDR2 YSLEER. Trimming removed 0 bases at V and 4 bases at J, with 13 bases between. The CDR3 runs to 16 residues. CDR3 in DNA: TGCGCCAGCAGCCAAGATCGCGGTACACCTTACAATGAGCAGTTCTTC. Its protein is CASSQDRGTPYNEQFF.

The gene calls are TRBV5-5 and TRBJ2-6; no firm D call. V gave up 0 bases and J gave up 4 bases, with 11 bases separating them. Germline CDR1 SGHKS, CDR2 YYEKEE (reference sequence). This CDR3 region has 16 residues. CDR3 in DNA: TGTGCCAGCAGCTTGGCTGGGGTGAGCGGGGCCAACGTCCTGACTTTC. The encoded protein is CASSLAGVSGANVLTF.

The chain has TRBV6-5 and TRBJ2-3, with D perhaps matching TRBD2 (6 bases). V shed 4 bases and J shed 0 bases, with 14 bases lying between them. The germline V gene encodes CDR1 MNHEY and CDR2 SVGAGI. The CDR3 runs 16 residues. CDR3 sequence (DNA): TGTGCCAGCAGTTCTTTATTCGGGACTAGCACAGATACGCAGTATTTT. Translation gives CASSSLFGTSTDTQYF.

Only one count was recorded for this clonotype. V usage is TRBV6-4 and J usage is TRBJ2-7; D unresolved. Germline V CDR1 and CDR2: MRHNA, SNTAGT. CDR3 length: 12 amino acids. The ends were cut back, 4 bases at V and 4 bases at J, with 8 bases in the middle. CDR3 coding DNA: TGTGCCAGCAGTGCTAATGGGTACGAGCAGTACTTC. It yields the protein CASSANGYEQYF.

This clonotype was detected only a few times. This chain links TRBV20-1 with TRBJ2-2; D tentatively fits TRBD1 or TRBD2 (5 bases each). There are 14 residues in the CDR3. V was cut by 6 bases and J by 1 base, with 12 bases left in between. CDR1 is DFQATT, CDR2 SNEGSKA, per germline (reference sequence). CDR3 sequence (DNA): TGCAGTGCCGCCGGGACCGAGAACACCGGGGAGCTGTTTTTT. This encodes CSAAGTENTGELFF.

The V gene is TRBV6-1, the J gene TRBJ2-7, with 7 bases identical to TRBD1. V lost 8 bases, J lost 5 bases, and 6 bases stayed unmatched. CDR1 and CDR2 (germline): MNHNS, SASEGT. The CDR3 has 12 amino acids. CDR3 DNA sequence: TGTGCCAGCCTCCTACAGGGGAACGAGCAGTACTTC. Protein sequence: CASLLQGNEQYF.

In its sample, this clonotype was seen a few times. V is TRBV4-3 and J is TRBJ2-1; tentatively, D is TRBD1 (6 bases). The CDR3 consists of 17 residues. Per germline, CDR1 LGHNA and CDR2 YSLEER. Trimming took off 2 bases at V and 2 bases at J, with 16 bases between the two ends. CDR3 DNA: TGCGCCAGCAGCCAAAGCAGGGGCCGGGACACCTACAATGAGCAGTTCTTC. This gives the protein CASSQSRGRDTYNEQFF.

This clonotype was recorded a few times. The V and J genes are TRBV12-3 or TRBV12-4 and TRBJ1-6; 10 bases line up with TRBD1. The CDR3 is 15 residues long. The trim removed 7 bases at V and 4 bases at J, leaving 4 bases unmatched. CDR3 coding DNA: TGTGCCAGCACCCGGACAGGGGGATATAATTCACCCCTCCACTTT. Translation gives CASTRTGGYNSPLHF.

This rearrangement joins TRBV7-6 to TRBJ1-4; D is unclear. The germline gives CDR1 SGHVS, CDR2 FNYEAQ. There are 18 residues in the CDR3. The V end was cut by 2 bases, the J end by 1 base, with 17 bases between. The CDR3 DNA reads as TGTGCCAGCAGCTTAAGGAGGACTCTACCAGGAACTAATGAAAAACTGTTTTTT. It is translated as CASSLRRTLPGTNEKLFF.

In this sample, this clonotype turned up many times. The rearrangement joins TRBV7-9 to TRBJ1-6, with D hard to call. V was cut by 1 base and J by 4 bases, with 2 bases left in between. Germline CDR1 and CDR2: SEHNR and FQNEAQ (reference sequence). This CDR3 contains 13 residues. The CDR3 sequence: CASSLDYNSPLHF. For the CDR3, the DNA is TGTGCCAGCAGCTTAGATTATAATTCACCCCTCCACTTT.

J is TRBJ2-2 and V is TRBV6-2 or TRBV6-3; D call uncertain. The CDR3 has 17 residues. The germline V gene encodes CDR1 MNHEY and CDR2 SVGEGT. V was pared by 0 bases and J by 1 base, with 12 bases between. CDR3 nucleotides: TGTGCCAGCAGTTACTCAGAGAAAGCGAAGAACACCGGGGAGCTGTTTTTT. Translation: CASSYSEKAKNTGELFF.

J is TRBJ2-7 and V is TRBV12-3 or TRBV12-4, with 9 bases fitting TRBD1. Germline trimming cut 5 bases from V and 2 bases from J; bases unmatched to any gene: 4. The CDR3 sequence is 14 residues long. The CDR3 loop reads CASSPDRGPYEQYV. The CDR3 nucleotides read TGTGCCAGCAGTCCGGACAGGGGACCCTACGAGCAGTACGTC.

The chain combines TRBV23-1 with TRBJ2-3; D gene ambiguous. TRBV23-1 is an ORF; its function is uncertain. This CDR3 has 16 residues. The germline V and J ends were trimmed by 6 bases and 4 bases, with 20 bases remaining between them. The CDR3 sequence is CASSPTRPWVADTQYF. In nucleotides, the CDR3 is TGCGCCAGCAGCCCCACCCGACCCTGGGTCGCAGATACGCAGTATTTT.

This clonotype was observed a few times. CDR3 DNA: TGTGCCAGCAGCTTAGGGGGGTTTGGCACTGAAGCTTTCTTT. This gives the protein CASSLGGFGTEAFF. The rearrangement links TRBV7-2 to TRBJ1-1; D perhaps matches TRBD1 (5 bases). Trimming removed 1 base at V and 4 bases at J, with 10 bases between. The CDR3 sequence is 14 residues long. CDR1 SGHTA and CDR2 FQGNSA come from the germline V gene.